This passage covers 18 T cell receptor beta chains from one sample sequenced in a study of shared clonotypes between healthy human individuals (dated by TCRdb to 2018 to 2021). Library construction relied on the immunoSEQ multiplex PCR assay. TCRdb obtained this table from immuneACCESS and retained in-frame rearrangements with V and J assigned. These tables miss some clones; where compared with another copy, unresolved V genes account for less than half of the shortfall, and the remainder is unexplained. This sample has some 360,000 clones in its table, and 70% to 75% of those were observed once. Jointly, the top ten make up around 9.3% of the sample. The source material was memory CD4+ T cells sorted from blood. The cell subset or site label for this specimen denotes: CD45RA-negative fraction. The receptor source for this set is a man aged 30 to 39 in good health.

The chain is built from TRBV11-2 and TRBJ2-1; D gene uncertain. CDR1 and CDR2 from the germline V gene are SGHAT and FQNNGV. The CDR3 is 16 amino acids. Trimming shortened V by 1 base and J by 6 bases, and 16 bases separated the two germline ends. The DNA of the CDR3 is TGTGCCAGCAGCTTAGTATTAGGTTTACCTGGCAATGAGCAGTTCTTC. This gives the protein CASSLVLGLPGNEQFF.

This sequence joins TRBV11-3 and TRBJ2-7, with D tentatively TRBD1 or TRBD2 (5 bases each). V was pared by 5 bases and J by 6 bases, with 14 bases between. Germline CDR1 SGHNT, CDR2 YENEEA. This CDR3 spans 13 amino acids. CDR3 sequence reads: CASSVSRDGEQYF. CDR3 bases: TGTGCCAGCAGCGTAAGCAGGGACGGCGAGCAGTACTTC. Complete variable domain (other parts from reference TRBV11-3 and TRBJ2-7): EAGVVQSPRYKIIEKKQPVAFWCNPISGHNTLYWYLQNLGQGPELLIRYENEEAVDDSQLPKDRFSAERLKGVDSTLKIQPAELGDSAVYLCASSVSRDGEQYFGPGTRLTVT.

The chain uses TRBV5-8 and TRBJ2-7; 9 nucleotides match TRBD2. This CDR3 has 14 amino acids. CDR1 and CDR2 (germline): SGHTS, YDEGEE. V shed 4 bases, J shed 7 bases, and the junction held 9 bases outside the gene matches. In nucleotides, the CDR3 is TGTGCCAGCAGCCGAATAGCGGGAGCGAGGGAGCAGTACTTC. Protein sequence: CASSRIAGAREQYF.

V usage is TRBV10-1 and J usage is TRBJ2-5; TRBD2 aligns across 7 bases. The CDR3 length is 15 residues. Germline lookup yields CDR1 WNHNN and CDR2 SYGVQD (reference sequence). V dropped 0 bases and J dropped 4; count of bases not matched to a gene: 5. In DNA, the CDR3 is TGCGCCAGCAGTGAGTCGATAGGGAGGGGAGAGACCCAGTACTTC. Its protein is CASSESIGRGETQYF.

This chain links TRBV5-1 with TRBJ2-1; 14 bases map to TRBD2. J gave up 8 bases and V 0 bases, and 10 bases lay outside the gene matches. This CDR3 is 18 amino acids long. The germline CDR1 and CDR2 sequences are SGHRS and YFSETQ. CDR3 sequence (DNA): TGCGCCAGCAGCTTGGCCCAAGGGGGACTAGCGGGAGACTATGAGCAGTTCTTC. This sequence encodes CASSLAQGGLAGDYEQFF.

The chain has TRBV10-3 and TRBJ1-3; D gene unclear. Germline V gene sequence: CDR1 ENHRY, CDR2 SYGVKD. The germline V and J ends were trimmed by 11 bases and 1 base, with 9 bases remaining between them. This CDR3 comprises 12 residues. The CDR3 spells CASHGSGNTIYF. DNA of the CDR3: TGTGCCTCACATGGGTCTGGAAACACCATATATTTT.

The chain recombines TRBV14 with TRBJ1-4; D not certain. In germline, CDR1 is SGHDN, CDR2 FVKESK. Trimming shortened V by 0 bases and J by 4 bases, and 9 bases separated the two germline ends. The CDR3 length is 15 residues. The CDR3 bases are TGTGCCAGCAGCCAAGATCAAGGCCGTAATGAAAAACTGTTTTTT. The encoded protein is CASSQDQGRNEKLFF.

This clone has more than one count but fewer than ten. This rearrangement joins TRBV6-5 to TRBJ2-2; a weak D match, TRBD1 (6 bases). CDR1 and CDR2 from the germline V gene are MNHEY and SVGAGI. Trimming took 7 bases from V and 2 from J, leaving 11 bases between them. The CDR3 consists of 14 residues. The CDR3 spells CASMPRGNTGELFF. The CDR3 DNA follows: TGTGCCAGCATGCCCAGGGGAAACACCGGGGAGCTGTTTTTT.

This sequence joins TRBV9 and TRBJ2-7, with D perhaps TRBD1 (5 bases). The CDR3 spans 15 residues. CDR1 SGDLS and CDR2 YYNGEE come from the germline V gene. V shed 4 bases and J shed 2 bases, with 16 bases lying between them. CDR3 amino acids: CASSTQPGLAYEQYF. The CDR3 bases are TGTGCCAGCAGCACCCAACCAGGGTTAGCCTACGAGCAGTACTTC.

Ten or more counts support this clone. V gene TRBV6-5 combines with J gene TRBJ2-7; TRBD1 is a possible D gene (8 bases). Germline V CDR1 and CDR2: MNHEY, SVGAGI. Trimming shortened V by 6 bases and J by 4 bases, and 13 bases separated the two germline ends. The CDR3 runs to 13 residues. The CDR3 nucleotides read TGTGCCAGCAGACAGGGGGGGCTTTACGAGCAGTACTTC. It translates to CASRQGGLYEQYF.

The chain uses TRBV21-1 and TRBJ1-5; the D call of TRBD1 is as the table states it, not checked on the DNA. TRBV21-1 has pseudogene status. CDR3 length equals 16 residues. The CDR3 DNA is TGTGCCAGCAGCCAGGTGGTCCCAGGGTCGGATCAGCCCCAGCATTTT. As protein: CASSQVVPGSDQPQHF.

The V call is TRBV18, the J call TRBJ1-6; the match to TRBD1 covers 9 bases. This CDR3 is 15 amino acids long. CDR1 KGHSH and CDR2 LQKENI come from the germline V gene. V shed 4 bases, J shed 7 bases, and the junction held 5 bases outside the gene matches. CDR3 loop: CASSLRQGGNSPLHF. CDR3 sequence (DNA): TGTGCCAGCTCACTTAGACAGGGGGGGAATTCACCCCTCCACTTT.

This clone has just one count. CDR3 in amino acids: CASSEYLGPGQEKLFF. CDR3 bases: TGTGCCAGCAGTGAATATTTGGGCCCCGGGCAAGAAAAACTGTTTTTT. The chain employs TRBV25-1 and TRBJ1-4; D is unclear. The CDR3 extends over 16 amino acids. The germline V gene has CDR1 MGHDK and CDR2 SYGVNS. V lost 0 bases, J lost 8 bases, and 16 bases lay in between.

V and J are TRBV4-2 and TRBJ2-1; TRBD2 aligns across 9 bases. Germline V gives CDR1 LGHNA, CDR2 YNFKEQ. V trimming: 1 base; J trimming: 8 bases; junction bases outside the gene matches: 9. This CDR3 is 16 amino acids long. The CDR3 region is CASSQGVGLASDEQFF. The CDR3 region has the DNA TGTGCCAGCAGCCAAGGGGTCGGACTAGCGTCGGATGAGCAGTTCTTC.

The chain has TRBV18 and TRBJ2-3; D not resolved. Per the germline V gene, CDR1 is KGHSH and CDR2 is LQKENI. The CDR3 has 12 residues. Trimming cost V 0 bases and J 7 bases, with 5 bases left between them. The CDR3 nucleotides read TGTGCCAGCTCACCACCTTGGAATACGCAGTATTTT. It codes for CASSPPWNTQYF.

The rearrangement links TRBV12-5 to TRBJ2-3; D unclear. V was trimmed by 2 bases and J by 4 bases, leaving 10 bases between them. CDR3 length: 14 amino acids. The germline CDR1 and CDR2 sequences are LGHNT and FRNRAP. The CDR3 reads CASGLSRMADTQYF. The CDR3 nucleotides are TGTGCTAGTGGTTTGTCAAGGATGGCAGATACGCAGTATTTT.

This clone was seen ten or more times. The chain employs TRBV18 and TRBJ2-1; D is perhaps TRBD1 or TRBD2 (5 bases each). The CDR3 has 19 residues. Germline V CDR1 and CDR2: KGHSH, LQKENI. V was shortened by 3 bases and J by 0 bases, with 21 bases between the two germline ends. The CDR3 nucleotides read TGTGCCAGCTCACCGGGGGTAGTCGGACAATGGAACTCCTACAATGAGCAGTTCTTC. Translated, it gives CASSPGVVGQWNSYNEQFF.

This chain connects TRBV11-2 to TRBJ1-2; tentatively, D is TRBD1 (6 bases). V dropped 5 bases and J dropped 8 bases, with 15 bases sitting between them. This CDR3 has 13 residues. Per germline, CDR1 SGHAT and CDR2 FQNNGV. CDR3 sequence: CASSALTGFGYTF. Written as DNA, the CDR3 is TGTGCCAGCAGCGCACTAACAGGGTTCGGCTACACCTTC.